A single sample gave rise to the 10 T cell receptor beta chains below, sequenced in a study of cytomegalovirus exposure and HLA in healthy donors. With 60 Vbeta and 13 Jbeta primers, the PCR was carried out. Sequenced by immunoSEQ multiplex PCR; TCRdb stores in-frame clones only, minus some. The sample has 140,000 or so clones, 80% seen once. Sample: PBMCs. All receptors come from a woman younger than 45 in good health and CMV-seronegative.

The chain recombines TRBV15 with TRBJ2-7, with 7 nucleotides matching TRBD1. CDR3 length equals 13 residues. The V and J ends lost 8 bases and 2 bases, in that order; junction bases with no gene match: 6. Per germline, CDR1 LNHNV and CDR2 YYDKDF (reference sequence). The DNA of the CDR3 is TGTGCCACCTCCGACAGGGTCACCTACGAGCAGTACTTC. Encoded protein: CATSDRVTYEQYF.

This clone appeared a few times. V gene TRBV9 combines with J gene TRBJ2-7; D perhaps matches TRBD2 (6 bases). Germline CDR1 SGDLS, CDR2 YYNGEE. With 0 bases removed from V and 5 bases from J, the gap between germline ends came to 12 bases. The CDR3 is made up of 14 amino acids. CDR3 DNA: TGTGCCAGCAGCGTAGGTATGGGGAGGAACGAGCAGTACTTC. Translating it yields CASSVGMGRNEQYF.

The rearrangement links TRBV6-1 to TRBJ1-5, with D perhaps matching TRBD1 (5 bases). The germline V gene encodes CDR1 MNHNS and CDR2 SASEGT. The V and J ends lost 7 bases and 4 bases respectively, with 14 bases between them. There are 14 residues in the CDR3. The CDR3 region has the DNA TGTGCCAGCACTTCCCGACAGCAGAATCAGCCCCAGCATTTT. Translating it yields CASTSRQQNQPQHF.

The chain links TRBV19 to TRBJ1-2; the match to TRBD1 covers 9 bases. CDR1 is LNHDA, CDR2 SQIVND, per germline (reference sequence). Unmatched junction bases numbered 10, after V lost 4 bases and J lost 10 bases. The CDR3 has 14 amino acids. The CDR3 reads CASSRVRQGGDYTF. In DNA, the CDR3 is TGTGCCAGTAGTAGAGTGAGACAGGGGGGTGACTACACCTTC.

V is TRBV5-1 and J is TRBJ1-1; unclear D gene. V was trimmed by 1 base and J by 5 bases, leaving 9 bases between them. Germline-derived CDR1 and CDR2 are SGHRS and YFSETQ. CDR3 size: 13 residues. The CDR3 loop is CASSLNRGTEAFF. The DNA for the CDR3 is TGCGCCAGCAGCTTGAATAGAGGGACTGAAGCTTTCTTT.

The CDR3 bases are TGTGCCAGCAGCGTACATCAGGTTTCCTACAATGAGCAGTTCTTC. This gives the protein CASSVHQVSYNEQFF. This chain links TRBV9 with TRBJ2-1; no firm D call. Germline loops: CDR1 SGDLS, CDR2 YYNGEE. The CDR3 spans 15 residues. Trimming removed 1 base at V and 1 base at J, with 9 bases between. Full variable domain (missing parts from reference TRBV9 and TRBJ2-1): DSGVTQTPKHLITATGQRVTLRCSPRSGDLSVYWYQQSLDQGLQFLIQYYNGEERAKGNILERFSAQQFPDLHSELNLSSLELGDSALYFCASSVHQVSYNEQFFGPGTRLTVL.

V and J are TRBV2 and TRBJ1-1, with D tentatively TRBD1 (5 bases). Germline V lookup: CDR1 SNHLY, CDR2 FYNNEI. V lost 8 bases and J 3 bases, leaving 16 bases between the germline ends. This CDR3 contains 14 residues. The CDR3: CASSRRAWDTEAFF. Here the CDR3 DNA reads TGTGCCAGCTCCCGCAGGGCGTGGGACACTGAAGCTTTCTTT.

This clone occurred once. The rearrangement links TRBV7-3 to TRBJ1-6; 8 positions match TRBD1. The CDR3 is 13 amino acids. Unmatched junction bases numbered 2, after V lost 8 bases and J lost 5 bases. Germline CDR1 reads SGHTA; CDR2 reads FQGTGA. CDR3 nucleotides: TGTGCCAGCGGACAGGGTAATAATTCACCCCTCCACTTT. Its translation: CASGQGNNSPLHF.

The chain links TRBV4-1 to TRBJ2-3; no reliable D call. This CDR3 has 13 residues. Germline CDR1 reads MGHRA; CDR2 reads YSYEKL. Trimming left V 4 bases short and J 7 bases short, with 12 bases between. CDR3 DNA sequence: TGCGCCAGCAGCCCCCGTCCGAGTAATACGCAGTATTTT. This translates into CASSPRPSNTQYF.

The J gene is TRBJ1-5, the V gene TRBV7-2; no clear D gene. V was cut by 3 bases and J by 3 bases, with 9 bases left in between. The CDR3 has 14 amino acids. CDR1 SGHTA and CDR2 FQGNSA come from the germline V gene. CDR3 bases: TGTGCCAGCAGCTTCCCGGGGTCCAATCAGCCCCAGCATTTT. It is translated as CASSFPGSNQPQHF.